A selection of T cell receptor beta chains follows, all from one sample in a study of human T cells and chemical hapten exposure. TCRdb passed the reads through MiXCR, listing each CDR3 protein once. The sample carries around 120,000 distinct CDR3 sequences, 6.5% to 10% recorded once. Sequenced input: whole blood. The receptors come from a human donor in good health. Some clones in this sample may be carry-over from other donors' samples. The CDR3 runs from the conserved cysteine through the conserved F or W. The D gene is left open where the match is weak. Clone size is not always given. Where it is, it says once, few, many or a class for expanded clones.

>many|-|TRBV29-1|TRBJ2-3
CSVDVRLARSTDTQYF
TGCAGCGTTGACGTTAGGCTAGCGCGCAGCACAGATACGCAGTATTTT
>many|-|TRBV7-9|TRBJ1-5
CASSSDGSNQPQHF
TGTGCCAGCAGCTCGGACGGGAGCAATCAGCCCCAGCATTTT
>-|-|TRBV10-3|TRBJ1-1
CAISESTGTEAFF
TGTGCCATCAGTGAGTCCACGGGCACTGAAGCTTTCTTT
>many|TRBD1|TRBV14|TRBJ2-1
CASSWPDRGYNEQFF
TGTGCCAGCAGCTGGCCTGACAGGGGGTACAATGAGCAGTTCTTC
>-|TRBD2|TRBV18|TRBJ2-1
CASSPPGLAEYNEQFF
TGTGCCAGCTCACCACCGGGACTAGCGGAGTACAATGAGCAGTTCTTC
>few|TRBD1|TRBV28|TRBJ2-1
CASSPSRGGDEQFF
TGTGCCAGCAGTCCCTCCCGAGGGGGCGATGAGCAGTTCTTC
>few|-|TRBV10-3|TRBJ2-1
CAISSPGNYNEQFF
TGTGCCATCAGTAGTCCGGGAAACTACAATGAGCAGTTCTTC
>few|-|TRBV7-2|TRBJ1-1
CASSRDSLGAFF
TGTGCCAGCAGCCGGGACTCCCTCGGGGCTTTCTTT
>-|-|TRBV6-6|TRBJ2-1
CASRHNEQFF
TGTGCCAGCAGGCACAATGAGCAGTTCTTC
>-|TRBD2|TRBV2|TRBJ2-1
CASSFSGGSVNEQFF
TGTGCCAGCTCCTTTAGCGGGGGGTCCGTCAATGAGCAGTTCTTC
>-|TRBD1|TRBV7-3|TRBJ2-1
CASSKAGTGAQNEQFF
TGTGCCAGCAGCAAAGCCGGGACAGGGGCGCAAAATGAGCAGTTCTTC
>many|-|TRBV12-3/TRBV12-4|TRBJ1-5
CASSFIADQPQHF
TGTGCCAGCAGTTTTATAGCGGACCAGCCCCAGCATTTT
>few|-|TRBV30|TRBJ1-6
CAWSAAAFHSPLHF
TGTGCCTGGTCAGCGGCAGCCTTTCATTCACCCCTCCACTTT
>many|TRBD1|TRBV12-3/TRBV12-4|TRBJ1-6
CASSSTTGQPYSPLHF
TGTGCCAGCAGTTCCACCACGGGACAGCCTTATTCACCCCTCCACTTT
>-|-|TRBV6-5|TRBJ2-1
CASSYGDNEQFF
TGTGCCAGCAGTTATGGGGACAATGAGCAGTTCTTC
>few|TRBD1|TRBV30|TRBJ2-1
CAWSYRGYNEQFF
TGTGCCTGGAGCTACAGGGGTTACAATGAGCAGTTCTTC
>-|-|TRBV19|TRBJ2-5
CVSAYGGQSQETQYF
TGTGTCAGTGCCTACGGGGGACAGAGTCAAGAGACCCAGTACTTC
>few|TRBD1|TRBV5-4|TRBJ2-7
CASSPPGTGNFDEQYF
TGTGCCAGCAGCCCACCCGGGACAGGGAACTTCGACGAGCAGTACTTC
>-|-|TRBV5-6|TRBJ2-1
CASSLGGTSSYNEQFF
TGTGCCAGCAGCTTAGGGGGTACAAGCTCCTACAATGAGCAGTTCTTC
>few|TRBD1|TRBV20-1|TRBJ1-2
CSAILQGDTYGYTF
TGCAGTGCCATCTTACAGGGGGATACCTATGGCTACACCTTC
>-|TRBD1|TRBV7-2|TRBJ2-2
CASSWDRGNTGELFF
TGTGCCAGCAGCTGGGACAGGGGTAACACCGGGGAGCTGTTTTTT
>few|TRBD2|TRBV12-3/TRBV12-4|TRBJ2-7
CASSWLAGGGEQYF
TGTGCCAGCAGTTGGCTAGCGGGGGGAGGCGAGCAGTACTTC
>many|-|TRBV9|TRBJ1-5
CASSGLGSHQPQHF
TGTGCCAGCAGCGGGCTTGGTAGTCATCAGCCCCAGCATTTT
>-|-|TRBV7-7|TRBJ2-2
CASSLGGVAGELFF
TGTGCCAGCAGCTTAGGGGGGGTCGCCGGGGAGCTGTTTTTT
>-|TRBD1|TRBV6-2/TRBV6-3|TRBJ2-3
CASSSSGGHVDTQYF
TGTGCCAGCAGCTCTTCAGGGGGCCATGTGGATACGCAGTATTTT
>many|-|TRBV4-2|TRBJ2-7
CASSQGGEDYEQYF
TGTGCCAGCAGCCAAGGAGGGGAGGACTACGAGCAGTACTTC
>few|TRBD1|TRBV25-1|TRBJ2-7
CASSGTGSSNEQYF
TGTGCCAGCAGTGGGACAGGGAGCTCCAACGAGCAGTACTTC
>many|-|TRBV19|TRBJ2-2
CASSIGGLELFF
TGTGCCAGTAGTATCGGGGGACTGGAGCTGTTTTTT
>many|-|TRBV27|TRBJ1-5
CASRQVFSNQPQHF
TGTGCCAGCAGACAGGTTTTTAGCAATCAGCCCCAGCATTTT